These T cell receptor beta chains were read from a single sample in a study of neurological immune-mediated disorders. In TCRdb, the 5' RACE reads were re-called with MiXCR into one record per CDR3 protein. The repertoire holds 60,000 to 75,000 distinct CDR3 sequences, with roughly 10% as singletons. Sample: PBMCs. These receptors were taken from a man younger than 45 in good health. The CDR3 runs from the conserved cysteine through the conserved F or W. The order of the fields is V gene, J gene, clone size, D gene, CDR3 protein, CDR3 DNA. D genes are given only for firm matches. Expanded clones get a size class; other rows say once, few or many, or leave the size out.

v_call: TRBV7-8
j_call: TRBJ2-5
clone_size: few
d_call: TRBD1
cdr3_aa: CASSLATGSHKYF
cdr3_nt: TGTGCCAGCAGCTTAGCGACAGGGTCTCACAAGTACTTC

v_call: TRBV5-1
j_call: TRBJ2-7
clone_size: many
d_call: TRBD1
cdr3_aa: CASSSGTGVHEQYF
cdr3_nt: TGCGCCAGCAGCTCCGGGACAGGGGTCCACGAGCAGTACTTC

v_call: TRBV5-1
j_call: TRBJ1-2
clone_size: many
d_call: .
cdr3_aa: CASSLLPGPDYGYTF
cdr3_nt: TGCGCCAGCAGCTTGTTGCCAGGACCAGACTATGGCTACACCTTC

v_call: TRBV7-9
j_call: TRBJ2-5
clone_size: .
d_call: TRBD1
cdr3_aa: CASTLGTGDIETQYF
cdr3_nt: TGTGCCTCTACCCTGGGGACAGGGGATATAGAGACCCAGTACTTC

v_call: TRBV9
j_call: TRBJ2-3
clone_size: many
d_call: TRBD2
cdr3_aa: CASSWRELAGRDTQYF
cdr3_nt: TGTGCCAGCAGCTGGAGGGAACTAGCGGGGCGGGATACGCAGTATTTT

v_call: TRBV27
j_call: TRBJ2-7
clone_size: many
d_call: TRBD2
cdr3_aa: CASSLSAGGDYEQYF
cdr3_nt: TGTGCCAGCAGTTTATCAGCGGGAGGAGACTACGAGCAGTACTTC

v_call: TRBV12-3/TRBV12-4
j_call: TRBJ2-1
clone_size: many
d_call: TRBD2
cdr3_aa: CATGGGNSYNEQFF
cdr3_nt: TGTGCCACCGGGGGAGGGAACTCCTACAATGAGCAGTTCTTC

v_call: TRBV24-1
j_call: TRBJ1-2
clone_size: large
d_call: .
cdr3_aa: CATSDWGLSGYTF
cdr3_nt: TGTGCCACCAGTGATTGGGGGTTAAGTGGCTACACCTTC

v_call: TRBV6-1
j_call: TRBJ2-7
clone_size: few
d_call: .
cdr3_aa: CASSEISTTQQYF
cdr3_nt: TGTGCCAGCAGTGAAATCTCTACTACGCAGCAGTACTTC

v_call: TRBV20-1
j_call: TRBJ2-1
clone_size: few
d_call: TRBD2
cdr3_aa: CSATPVSGRALLDEQFF
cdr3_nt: TGCAGTGCTACCCCGGTTAGCGGGAGGGCACTCTTAGATGAGCAGTTCTTC

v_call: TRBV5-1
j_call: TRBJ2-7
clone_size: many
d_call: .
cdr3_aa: CASSLEGKAYEQYF
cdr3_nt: TGCGCCAGCAGCTTGGAAGGCAAGGCCTACGAGCAGTACTTC

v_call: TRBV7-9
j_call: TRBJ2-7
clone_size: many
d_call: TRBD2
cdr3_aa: CASTSTASGSYEQYF
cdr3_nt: TGTGCCAGCACCAGTACGGCTAGCGGTTCCTACGAGCAGTACTTC

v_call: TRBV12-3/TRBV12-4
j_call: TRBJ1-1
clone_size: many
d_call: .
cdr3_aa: CASSRDTGLEAFF
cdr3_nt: TGTGCCAGCAGTAGAGACACAGGTCTTGAAGCTTTCTTT

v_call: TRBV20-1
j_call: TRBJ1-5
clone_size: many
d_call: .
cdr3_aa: CSAVPGGNQPQHF
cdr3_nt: TGCAGTGCTGTGCCCGGAGGCAATCAGCCCCAGCATTTT

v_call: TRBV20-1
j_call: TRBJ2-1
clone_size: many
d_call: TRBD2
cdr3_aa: CSAEHGTSSYNEQFF
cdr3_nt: TGCAGTGCTGAACATGGGACTAGCTCCTACAATGAGCAGTTCTTC

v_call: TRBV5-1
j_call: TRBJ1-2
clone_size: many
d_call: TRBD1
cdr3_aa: CASSGPTGGTGGYTF
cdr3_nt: TGCGCCAGCAGCGGCCCTACAGGGGGCACGGGAGGCTACACCTTC

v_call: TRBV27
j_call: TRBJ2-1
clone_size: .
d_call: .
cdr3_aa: CASMMGPPNEQFF
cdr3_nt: TGTGCCAGCATGATGGGTCCGCCAAATGAGCAGTTCTTC

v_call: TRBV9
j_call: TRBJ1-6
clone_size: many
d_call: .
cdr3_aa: CASSELSSTSSYNSPLHF
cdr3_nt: TGTGCCAGCAGTGAACTTTCTTCGACCAGCTCCTATAATTCACCCCTCCACTTT

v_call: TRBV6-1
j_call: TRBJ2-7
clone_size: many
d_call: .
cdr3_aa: CASSPQGGTPLYEQYF
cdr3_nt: TGTGCCAGCAGTCCCCAGGGTGGGACTCCCCTCTACGAGCAGTACTTC

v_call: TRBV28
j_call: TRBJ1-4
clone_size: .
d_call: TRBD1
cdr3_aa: CASGQGNEKLFF
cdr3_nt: TGTGCCAGTGGACAGGGGAATGAAAAACTGTTTTTT

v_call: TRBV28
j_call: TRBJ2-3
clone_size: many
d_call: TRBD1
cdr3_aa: CASSYQGAYLDTQYF
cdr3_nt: TGTGCCAGCAGTTATCAGGGGGCTTATTTAGATACGCAGTATTTT

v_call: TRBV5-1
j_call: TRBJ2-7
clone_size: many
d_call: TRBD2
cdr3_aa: CASSPGGDEQYF
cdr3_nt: TGCGCCAGCAGTCCGGGAGGGGACGAGCAGTACTTC

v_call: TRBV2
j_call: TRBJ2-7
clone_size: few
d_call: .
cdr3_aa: CASDPGDFRNEQYF
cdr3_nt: TGTGCCAGCGACCCTGGGGACTTCAGGAACGAGCAGTACTTC

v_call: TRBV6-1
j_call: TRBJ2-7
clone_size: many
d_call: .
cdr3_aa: CASTEGSGIREQYF
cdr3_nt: TGTGCCAGCACCGAAGGGTCGGGAATCCGCGAGCAGTACTTC

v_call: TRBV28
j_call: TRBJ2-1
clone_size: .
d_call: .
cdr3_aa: CASSQVGDEQFF
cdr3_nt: TGTGCCAGCAGCCAGGTGGGGGATGAGCAGTTCTTC

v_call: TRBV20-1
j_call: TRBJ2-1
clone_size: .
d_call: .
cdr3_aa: CSANPFFTGASDEQFF
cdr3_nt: TGCAGTGCTAACCCCTTCTTTACGGGAGCCTCCGATGAGCAGTTCTTC